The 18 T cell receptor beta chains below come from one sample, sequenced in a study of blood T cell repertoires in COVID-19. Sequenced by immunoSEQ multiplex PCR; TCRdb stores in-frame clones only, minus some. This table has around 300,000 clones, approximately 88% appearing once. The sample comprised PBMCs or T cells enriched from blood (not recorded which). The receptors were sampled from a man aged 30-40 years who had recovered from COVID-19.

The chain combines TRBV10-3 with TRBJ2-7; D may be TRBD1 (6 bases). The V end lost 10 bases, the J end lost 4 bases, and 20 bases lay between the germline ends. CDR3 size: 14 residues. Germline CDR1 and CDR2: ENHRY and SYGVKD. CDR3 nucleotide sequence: TGTGCCACCAGGGACACCCGATTACTTTACGAGCAGTACTTC. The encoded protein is CATRDTRLLYEQYF.

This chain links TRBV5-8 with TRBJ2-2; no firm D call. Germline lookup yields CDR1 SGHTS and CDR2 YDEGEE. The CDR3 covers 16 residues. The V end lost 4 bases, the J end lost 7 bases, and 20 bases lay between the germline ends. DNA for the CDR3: TGTGCCAGCAGCCTCCGACTTACTGAACACGGCGGGGAGCTGTTTTTT. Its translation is CASSLRLTEHGGELFF.

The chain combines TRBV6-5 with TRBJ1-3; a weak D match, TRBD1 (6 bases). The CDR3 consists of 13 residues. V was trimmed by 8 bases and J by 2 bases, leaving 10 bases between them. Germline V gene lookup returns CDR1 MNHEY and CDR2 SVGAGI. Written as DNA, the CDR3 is TGTGCCAGCCGCGAGGGGGCTGGAAACACCATATATTTT. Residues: CASREGAGNTIYF.

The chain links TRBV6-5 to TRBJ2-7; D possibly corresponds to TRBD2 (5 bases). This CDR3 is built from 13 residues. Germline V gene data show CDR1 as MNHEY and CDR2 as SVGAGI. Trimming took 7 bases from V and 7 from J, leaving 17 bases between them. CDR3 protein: CASIAWERREQYF. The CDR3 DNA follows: TGTGCCAGCATCGCATGGGAGCGAAGGGAGCAGTACTTC.

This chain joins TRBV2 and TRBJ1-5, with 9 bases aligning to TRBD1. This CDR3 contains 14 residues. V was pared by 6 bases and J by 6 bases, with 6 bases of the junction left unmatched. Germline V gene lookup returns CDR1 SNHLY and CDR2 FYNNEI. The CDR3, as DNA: TGTGCCAGCAGGGGACAGGGCTTGGGTCAGCCCCAGCATTTT. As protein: CASRGQGLGQPQHF.

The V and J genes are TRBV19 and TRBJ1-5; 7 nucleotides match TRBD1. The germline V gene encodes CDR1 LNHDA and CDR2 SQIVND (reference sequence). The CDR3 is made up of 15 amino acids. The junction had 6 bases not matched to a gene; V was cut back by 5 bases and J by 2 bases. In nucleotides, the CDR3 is TGTGCCAGTAGTCCCCGGACAGGCGGCAATCAGCCCCAGCATTTT. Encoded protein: CASSPRTGGNQPQHF.

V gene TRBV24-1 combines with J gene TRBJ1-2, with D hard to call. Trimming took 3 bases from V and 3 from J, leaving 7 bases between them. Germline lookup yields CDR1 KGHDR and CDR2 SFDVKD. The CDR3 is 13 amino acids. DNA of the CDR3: TGTGCCACCAGTGATCGTCAGGACTATGGCTACACCTTC. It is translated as CATSDRQDYGYTF.

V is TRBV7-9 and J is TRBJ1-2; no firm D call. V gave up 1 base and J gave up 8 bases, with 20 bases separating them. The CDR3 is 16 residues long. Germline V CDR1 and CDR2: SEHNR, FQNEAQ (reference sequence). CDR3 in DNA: TGTGCCAGCAGCTTAGGTCGGGAGTATTCCTTTTGGGGCTACACCTTC. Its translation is CASSLGREYSFWGYTF.

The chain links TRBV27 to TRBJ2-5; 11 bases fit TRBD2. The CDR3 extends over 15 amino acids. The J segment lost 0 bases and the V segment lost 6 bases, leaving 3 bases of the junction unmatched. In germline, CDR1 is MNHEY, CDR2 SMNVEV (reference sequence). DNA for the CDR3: TGTGCCAGCAGACCGGGACTAGCGGACCAAGAGACCCAGTACTTC. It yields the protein CASRPGLADQETQYF.

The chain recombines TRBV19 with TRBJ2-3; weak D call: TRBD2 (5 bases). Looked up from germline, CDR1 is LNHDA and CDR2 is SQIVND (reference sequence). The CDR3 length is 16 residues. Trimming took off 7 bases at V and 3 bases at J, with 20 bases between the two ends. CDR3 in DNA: TGTGCCAGTATGAGGGTGGCAGGTTCGATAACAGATACGCAGTATTTT. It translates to CASMRVAGSITDTQYF.

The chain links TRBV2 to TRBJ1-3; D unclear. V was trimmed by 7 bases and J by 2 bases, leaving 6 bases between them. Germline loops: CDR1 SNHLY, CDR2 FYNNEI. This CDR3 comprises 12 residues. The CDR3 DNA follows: TGTGCCAGCACCCGCGCTGGAAACACCATATATTTT. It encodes CASTRAGNTIYF.

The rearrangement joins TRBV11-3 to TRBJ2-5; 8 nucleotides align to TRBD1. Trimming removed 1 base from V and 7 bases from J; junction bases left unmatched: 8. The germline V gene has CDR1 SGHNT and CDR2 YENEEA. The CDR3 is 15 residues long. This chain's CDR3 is CASSLGTGGRGTQYF. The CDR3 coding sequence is TGTGCCAGCAGCTTAGGCACAGGGGGAAGGGGGACCCAGTACTTC.

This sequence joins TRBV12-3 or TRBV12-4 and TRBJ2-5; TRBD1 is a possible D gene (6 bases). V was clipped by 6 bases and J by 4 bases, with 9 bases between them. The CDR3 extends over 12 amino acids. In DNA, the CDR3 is TGTGCCAGCAGGGGGGCTGGAGAGACCCAGTACTTC. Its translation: CASRGAGETQYF.

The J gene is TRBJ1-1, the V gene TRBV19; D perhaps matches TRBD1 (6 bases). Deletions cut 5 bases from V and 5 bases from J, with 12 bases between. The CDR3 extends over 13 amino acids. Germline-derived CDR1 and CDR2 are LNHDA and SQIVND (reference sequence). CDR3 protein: CASSADRSTEAFF. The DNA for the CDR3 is TGTGCCAGTAGTGCTGACAGGTCAACTGAAGCTTTCTTT.

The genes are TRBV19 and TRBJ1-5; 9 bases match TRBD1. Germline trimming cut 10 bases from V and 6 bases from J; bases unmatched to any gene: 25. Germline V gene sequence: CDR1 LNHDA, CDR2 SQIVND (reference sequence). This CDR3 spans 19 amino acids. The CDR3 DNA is TGTGCCACTCATAGGACTGGGACAGGGCTTAACCACGGGGGTCAGCCCCAGCATTTT. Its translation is CATHRTGTGLNHGGQPQHF.

CDR3 nucleotides: TGTGCCAGCAGCCCCCAAGGGGCCTTCCAAGAGACCCAGTACTTC. Its protein product is CASSPQGAFQETQYF. The chain employs TRBV16 and TRBJ2-5, with a weak D call TRBD1 (5 bases). Germline V gene lookup returns CDR1 KGHSY and CDR2 FQNENV. The CDR3 contains 15 residues. V lost 4 bases to trimming and J lost 1 base, with 13 bases between them.

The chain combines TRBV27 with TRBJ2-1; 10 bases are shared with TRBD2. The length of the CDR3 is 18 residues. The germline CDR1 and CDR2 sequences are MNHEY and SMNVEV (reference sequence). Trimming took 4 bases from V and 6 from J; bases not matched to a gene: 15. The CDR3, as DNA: TGTGCCAGCAGTTATCTTAAAAGCGGGGGGGCACCTGTCAATGAGCAGTTCTTC. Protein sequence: CASSYLKSGGAPVNEQFF.

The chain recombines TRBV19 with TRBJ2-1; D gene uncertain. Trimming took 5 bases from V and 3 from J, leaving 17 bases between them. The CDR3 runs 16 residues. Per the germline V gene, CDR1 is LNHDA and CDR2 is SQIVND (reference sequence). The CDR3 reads CASSPSATLLYNEQFF. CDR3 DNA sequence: TGTGCCAGTAGTCCCTCAGCGACCCTTCTCTACAATGAGCAGTTCTTC.